The clone carrying this T cell receptor (beta chain) has at least ten counts. The read comes to an end 3 residues before the CDR3 does, leaving the germline J gene to fill in the end. Generated by immunoSEQ multiplex PCR, the TCRdb table keeps only in-frame clones and is missing some. Reported are tens of thousands of clones, none seen only once; the ten largest carry about 1.8%. This CDR3 is 12 amino acids long. V was clipped by 4 bases and J by 3 bases, with 4 bases between them. CDR1 and CDR2 (germline): SGHTS, YDEGEE. This sample is drawn from a study of T cell clonality in common variable immunodeficiency.

Sample: peripheral blood mononuclear cells. The chain joins TRBV5-8 to TRBJ2-2, with D unclear. This TCR came from a person between 18 and 75 years old in good health. Partial CDR3 DNA: TGTGCCAGCAGCCTCTACACCGGGGAG. Protein sequence: CASSLYTGE. In full, the CDR3 is CASSLYTGELFF.